This T cell receptor beta chain was sequenced in a study of beta chain features in type 1 diabetes. Study-wide findings and caveats: Moderate yet significant TCRB CDR3 shortening was seen in Type 1 diabetes patients in all four CD4+ subsets. An over-representation of cells with high TCR expression could result from cDNA sequencing.

V shed 1 base, J shed 3 bases, and the junction held 12 bases outside the gene matches. This CDR3 contains 17 residues. Germline loops: CDR1 SGHRS, CDR2 YFSETQ. All of the isolated RNA was reverse transcribed, so expressed TCRB transcripts were sequenced. The data were produced by immunoSEQ multiplex PCR, yet TCRdb's version contains in-frame clones alone and is incomplete. The sample includes about 700,000 clones, around 15% of them seen just once. Worth noting for this clone: Its antigen is unidentified.

This clonotype was sampled from a man younger than 35 with type 1 diabetes. The rearrangement uses TRBV5-1 and TRBJ2-7; 8 bases are a match to TRBD2. The sequenced material came from naive CD4+ T cells from blood. The CDR3 protein is CASSLSGSGASGYEQYF. The CDR3 nucleotides read TGCGCCAGCAGCTTGAGCGGTAGCGGGGCCTCCGGCTACGAGCAGTACTTC.